The TCR beta chain under discussion was sequenced for a study of OX40 agonist ivuxolimab in advanced cancers. The CDR3 extends over 14 amino acids. Trimming removed 6 bases from V and 4 bases from J, with 12 bases in between. Germline V gene lookup returns CDR1 MDHEN and CDR2 SYDVKM. Assay used: immunoSEQ multiplex PCR; TCRdb lists only in-frame clones, some missing. Here the sample spans tens of thousands of clones, 91% being singletons. The chain employs TRBV28 and TRBJ1-4; D uncertain. The sequenced sample was CD4+ or CD8+ T cells sorted from blood, obtained in a trial of the OX40 agonist ivuxolimab. This receptor was taken from an adult with an advanced solid tumor such as melanoma, head and neck, liver or kidney cancer. Here the CDR3 reads CASRPPGGNEKLFF. CDR3 in DNA: TGTGCCAGCAGGCCCCCAGGCGGTAATGAAAAACTGTTTTTT.